These 23 T cell receptor beta chains originate from one sample sequenced in a study of T cell changes during pregnancy in multiple sclerosis. Only in-frame clones appear in the TCRdb table, and some are missing; sequencing was by immunoSEQ multiplex PCR. The table records 70,000 to 95,000 clones, around 93% of them present only once. The sequenced sample was peripheral blood, obtained in the third trimester of pregnancy. All receptors come from a female donor with multiple sclerosis, enrolled in a pregnancy study.

This chain uses TRBV5-6 with TRBJ2-3, with TRBD2 matching over 8 bases. Germline lookup yields CDR1 SGHDT and CDR2 YYEEEE. Germline trimming cut 3 bases from V and 6 bases from J; bases unmatched to any gene: 6. This CDR3 contains 14 residues. CDR3 nucleotide sequence: TGTGCCAGCAGCTGTGGACTAGCTTGGGATACGCAGTATTTT. This sequence encodes CASSCGLAWDTQYF.

The chain joins TRBV9 to TRBJ1-4; D gene uncertain. There are 16 residues in the CDR3. V was cut by 4 bases and J by 0 bases, with 13 bases left in between. Germline assignment: CDR1 SGDLS and CDR2 YYNGEE. Written as DNA, the CDR3 is TGTGCCAGCAGCCCCACGGGGTTTGCAACTAATGAAAAACTGTTTTTT. Translating it yields CASSPTGFATNEKLFF.

The chain joins TRBV19 to TRBJ1-5; no definite D call. Germline V gene data show CDR1 as LNHDA and CDR2 as SQIVND (reference sequence). Between the trimmed V and J ends, which lost 4 bases and 6 bases, there was a span of 13 bases. CDR3 length: 14 amino acids. The CDR3 DNA sequence: TGTGCCAGTAGTAATGAGGTCACGGGTCAGCCCCAGCATTTT. Translation gives CASSNEVTGQPQHF.

For the CDR3, the DNA is TGTGCCAGTAGTACCCTCGGACAGCCAAACTACGAGCAGTACTTC. Residues: CASSTLGQPNYEQYF. The V and J genes are TRBV19 and TRBJ2-7; D might be TRBD1 (6 bases). Germline CDR1 and CDR2: LNHDA and SQIVND (reference sequence). Trimming took 4 bases from V and 3 from J, leaving 16 bases between them. This CDR3 is 15 amino acids long. The complete variable domain, with remaining parts taken from reference TRBV19 and TRBJ2-7, reads DGGITQSPKYLFRKEGQNVTLSCEQNLNHDAMYWYRQDPGQGLRLIYYSQIVNDFQKGDIAEGYSVSREKKESFPLTVTSAQKNPTAFYLCASSTLGQPNYEQYFGPGTRLTVT.

The DNA for the CDR3 is TGCAGCGTTGAAGGTCTCTCCGAGAGGGCGGGAGAAGGGGTAGGTGAGCAGTTCTTC. It codes for CSVEGLSERAGEGVGEQFF. The chain carries TRBV29-1 and TRBJ2-1, with 7 bases that match TRBD2. The CDR3 is 19 residues long. Germline CDR1 reads SQVTM; CDR2 reads ANQGSEA. V gave up 1 base and J gave up 9 bases; unmatched junction bases: 24.

This clone was observed a few times. V usage is TRBV4-3 and J usage is TRBJ1-2; TRBD1 agrees at 8 bases. This CDR3 spans 16 amino acids. With 1 base clipped from V and 5 bases from J, the junction kept 9 bases outside the gene matches. Germline loops: CDR1 LGHNA, CDR2 YSLEER. The CDR3 DNA reads TGCGCCAGCAGCCAAGGACCGTTACAGGGGGGATATGGCTACACCTTC. It codes for CASSQGPLQGGYGYTF.

This chain joins TRBV2 and TRBJ1-1; D possibly corresponds to TRBD1 (6 bases). Trimming took off 3 bases at V and 6 bases at J, with 11 bases between the two ends. This CDR3 spans 13 amino acids. Germline lookup yields CDR1 SNHLY and CDR2 FYNNEI. The CDR3 spells CASSDKDSPEAFF. DNA of the CDR3: TGTGCCAGCAGTGATAAGGACAGCCCTGAAGCTTTCTTT.

The chain has TRBV7-9 and TRBJ1-5, with TRBD1 matching 7 bases. The CDR3 runs 14 residues. V lost 4 bases and J lost 5; bases outside the gene matches: 5. The V gene's germline CDR1 is SEHNR and CDR2 FQNEAQ (reference sequence). CDR3 sequence reads: CASSSSRGDQPQHF. In nucleotides, the CDR3 is TGTGCCAGCAGCTCATCCAGGGGGGATCAGCCCCAGCATTTT.

V is TRBV19 and J is TRBJ2-5, with D possibly matching TRBD1 (6 bases). Germline V gene sequence: CDR1 LNHDA, CDR2 SQIVND (reference sequence). Deletions cut 4 bases from V and 5 bases from J, with 17 bases between. The CDR3 loop spans 15 amino acids. In nucleotides, the CDR3 is TGTGCCAGTAGTAGGGGGCTTAGGCAGTCGGAGACCCAGTACTTC. Residues: CASSRGLRQSETQYF.

J is TRBJ2-5 and V is TRBV28; D is uncertain. Germline V gene lookup returns CDR1 MDHEN and CDR2 SYDVKM. The V end lost 7 bases, the J end lost 0 bases, and 6 bases lay between the germline ends. The CDR3 runs to 12 residues. The CDR3 DNA reads TGTGCCAGCAACTTGGACCAAGAGACCCAGTACTTC. Translating it yields CASNLDQETQYF.

The chain joins TRBV5-1 to TRBJ2-5, with 9 bases lining up with TRBD1. CDR1 SGHRS and CDR2 YFSETQ come from the germline V gene. Losses at the gene ends were 4 bases for V and 1 base for J; bases not matched to a gene: 5. This CDR3 has 15 residues. CDR3 in amino acids: CASSRDRAPQETQYF. The CDR3 DNA sequence: TGCGCCAGCAGCCGGGACAGGGCTCCCCAAGAGACCCAGTACTTC.

The rearrangement links TRBV5-1 to TRBJ2-1, with 13 bases that match TRBD2. The V segment lost 4 bases and the J segment 6 bases; nucleotides outside the gene matches: 7. Germline V gene lookup returns CDR1 SGHRS and CDR2 YFSETQ. The CDR3 runs 16 residues. The CDR3 DNA reads as TGCGCCAGCAGCAACGGACTAGCGGGAGTTGGCAATGAGCAGTTCTTC. Amino acids: CASSNGLAGVGNEQFF. The whole variable domain, filled in from reference TRBV5-1 and TRBJ2-1, reads KAGVTQTPRYLIKTRGQQVTLSCSPISGHRSVSWYQQTPGQGLQFLFEYFSETQRNKGNFPGRFSGRQFSNSRSEMNVSTLELGDSALYLCASSNGLAGVGNEQFFGPGTRLTVL.

The chain is built from TRBV29-1 and TRBJ2-7; D perhaps matches TRBD1 (5 bases). This CDR3 contains 12 residues. Trimming shortened V by 4 bases and J by 2 bases, and 9 bases separated the two germline ends. The germline V gene encodes CDR1 SQVTM and CDR2 ANQGSEA. This chain's CDR3 is CSVGGNTYEQYF. In DNA, the CDR3 is TGCAGCGTTGGGGGCAATACCTACGAGCAGTACTTC.

The chain employs TRBV4-3 and TRBJ2-1; D is ambiguous. Deletions cut 0 bases from V and 0 bases from J, with 6 bases between. The CDR3 runs 15 residues. CDR1 is LGHNA, CDR2 YSLEER, per germline. In nucleotides, the CDR3 is TGCGCCAGCAGCCAAGATGATAGCTCCTACAATGAGCAGTTCTTC. This translates into CASSQDDSSYNEQFF.

The V gene is TRBV15, the J gene TRBJ1-5; D is uncertain. Germline V gene sequence: CDR1 LNHNV, CDR2 YYDKDF (reference sequence). Trimming pared 1 base from V and 7 bases from J, leaving 17 bases between. This CDR3 is built from 16 residues. The CDR3 DNA follows: TGTGCCACCAGCAGAGCTACGCCGGGTTTTGACCAGCCCCAGCATTTT. Its translation: CATSRATPGFDQPQHF.

V usage is TRBV2 and J usage is TRBJ2-7, with TRBD1 identical over 7 bases. The CDR3 loop spans 13 amino acids. V was clipped by 10 bases and J by 3 bases; unmatched bases: 9. Per germline, CDR1 SNHLY and CDR2 FYNNEI. The CDR3 reads CAIDRVEFYEQYF. For the CDR3, the DNA is TGTGCCATTGACAGGGTGGAATTCTACGAGCAGTACTTC.

The DNA of the CDR3 is TGCAGCGCCGGACAGGCCACCGGGGAGCTGTTTTTT. It translates to CSAGQATGELFF. The chain has TRBV29-1 and TRBJ2-2; 7 nucleotides agree with TRBD1. V gave up 7 bases and J gave up 4 bases; unmatched junction bases: 3. The CDR3 sequence is 12 residues long. CDR1 is SQVTM and CDR2 is ANQGSEA in the germline V gene.

The rearrangement uses TRBV28 and TRBJ1-1, with TRBD1 matching over 7 bases. CDR1 is MDHEN, CDR2 SYDVKM, per germline. This CDR3 contains 16 residues. The V segment lost 4 bases and the J segment 0 bases; nucleotides outside the gene matches: 8. CDR3 sequence (DNA): TGTGCCAGCAGTTCTCCCCAGACAGGGCTGAACACTGAAGCTTTCTTT. This sequence encodes CASSSPQTGLNTEAFF. The entire variable domain, with the rest obtained from reference TRBV28 and TRBJ1-1, is as follows: DVKVTQSSRYLVKRTGEKVFLECVQDMDHENMFWYRQDPGLGLRLIYFSYDVKMKEKGDIPEGYSVSREKKERFSLILESASTNQTSMYLCASSSPQTGLNTEAFFGQGTRLTVV.

CDR3 nucleotide sequence: TGTGCCAGCAGCCCCTACACCGGGACTAGGTTCAATGAGCAGTTCTTC. Protein: CASSPYTGTRFNEQFF. The V gene is TRBV11-2, the J gene TRBJ2-1; 8 bases fit TRBD2. The CDR3 is 16 amino acids. Losses at the gene ends were 5 bases for V and 6 bases for J; bases not matched to a gene: 12. Germline V gene sequence: CDR1 SGHAT, CDR2 FQNNGV.

The genes are TRBV6-5 and TRBJ1-5, with D tentatively TRBD1 (5 bases). The germline V gene encodes CDR1 MNHEY and CDR2 SVGAGI. Between the trimmed V and J ends, which lost 10 bases and 4 bases, there was a span of 8 bases. This CDR3 is built from 11 residues. This CDR3 reads CATGVNQPQHF. Written as DNA, the CDR3 is TGTGCCACGGGGGTGAATCAGCCCCAGCATTTT.

The chain is built from TRBV9 and TRBJ1-1; perhaps TRBD1 as D (6 bases). CDR1 is SGDLS, CDR2 YYNGEE, per germline. Trimming removed 4 bases from V and 1 base from J, with 17 bases in between. The CDR3 sequence is 16 residues long. The CDR3 DNA reads as TGTGCCAGCAGCCCCGGGGGGGGGCTTCGGAACACTGAAGCTTTCTTT. Its translation is CASSPGGGLRNTEAFF.

The rearrangement uses TRBV4-3 and TRBJ2-1, with 8 nucleotides matching TRBD2. The CDR3 loop spans 15 amino acids. Germline loops: CDR1 LGHNA, CDR2 YSLEER. V dropped 1 base and J dropped 5; count of bases not matched to a gene: 4. CDR3 DNA sequence: TGCGCCAGCAGCCAAGGTAGCGGGATTGACAATGAGCAGTTCTTC. Amino acid sequence: CASSQGSGIDNEQFF.

The chain links TRBV2 to TRBJ2-4; TRBD1 matches at 8 bases. With V trimmed by 7 bases and J by 0 bases, 5 bases remained unmatched. This CDR3 region has 15 residues. The germline V gene encodes CDR1 SNHLY and CDR2 FYNNEI. DNA for the CDR3: TGTGCCAGCAAGGGACAGGCTCTAGCCAAAAACATTCAGTACTTC. Encoded protein: CASKGQALAKNIQYF.